This entry concerns a single T cell receptor beta chain. Its antigen is unknown. Within one base of it there is no much larger clone, and no base qualities were kept. These data originate in a study of early stage breast cancer tumors (dated by TCRdb to about 2017). Looking at the study overall: Of the approximately 15 invasive breast tumors, some twelve were found to be estrogen receptor-positive, progesterone receptor-positive and HER2-negative. Most of the 12 ER+/PR+/HER2- tumors were invasive ductal carcinomas, while the other four were invasive lobular carcinomas. On average, each sample had about 10-fold read coverage. Across all samples, about 3,000,000 templates representing approximately 1.2 million unique clonotypes were detected. The paper's findings and limits, for the study overall: Repertoires from blood and normal breast were more alike than repertoires from blood and tumor, and in about 90% of the 16 patients, comparing each tissue with blood separated tumor from normal. Sequencing bulk genomic DNA from unsorted cells could not capture chain pairing or functional markers like CD4, CD8 and FOXP3. Roughly 2.5-fold higher T cell density and higher clonality were observed in tumors than in adjacent normal breast tissue. Because the cohort was small, analysis by tumor subtype was not possible. Enriched TCRB sequences shared across patients were found to be mostly commonly generated sequences that were unlikely to play an important role in the tumor microenvironment.

The CDR3 goes from the cysteine to the phenylalanine over 17 residues. The read is trimmed to its CDR3 DNA, 51 bases read in frame from base 1. After removal of 6 bases from V and 5 bases from J, the junction retains 13 bases not matched to a gene. Via the germline V gene, CDR1 is SNHLY and CDR2 FYNNEI. Every sample was amplified as two independent genomic DNA replicates, using 0.5 ug for blood and around 1.5 ug for tumor or normal breast. TCRB sequencing of genomic DNA was carried out with the ImmunoSeq Intro kit according to the manufacturer's instructions. For absolute quantification, the approximately 29-cycle multiplex PCR included proprietary primers along with spike-in control sequences. An 87-bp fragment spanning the CDR3 and flanking V and J genes was sequenced with single-end 150-bp reads. Each lane of an Illumina MiSeq using version 3.0 chemistry carried seven multiplexed samples, with two replicates per sample. The source study handled its data this way. Raw data were processed with the vendor's proprietary pipeline, and both replicates were merged into a single result per sample. A clonotype was defined as productive rearrangements that share the same V-gene family, CDR3 amino acid sequence and J-gene segment. Clonality was computed as 1 minus the normalized Shannon entropy (Pielou evenness) of TCRB abundances. T cell density was estimated by dividing total templates by the number of input cells inferred from the DNA input amount. Recon, run with its default parameters, was used to estimate overall repertoire diversity and clonality. Tumor-enriched clonotypes were defined as having over 0.1% abundance in tumor and at least 32-fold higher abundance than in normal breast. In its TCRdb copy, this immuneACCESS table keeps in-frame sequences only and misses some clones. Where compared with another copy, unresolved V genes explain less than half of these, and the others have no known cause. V and J calls and clone size follow that table, whereas D and trimming were derived from the DNA. The sample table contains under 45,000 clones; only one count was recorded for about two thirds of them. About 7% of the sample is taken by the ten largest.

The study profiled bulk TCR beta-chain repertoires in matched peripheral blood, tumor and adjacent normal breast tissue taken from more than 15 patients with early-stage breast cancer. Before surgery, roughly 5-10 mL of whole blood was collected in EDTA tubes and processed within 2 hours. Peripheral blood mononuclear cells were isolated by Ficoll-Paque centrifugation in SepMate-50 tubes. PBMCs were cryopreserved in aliquots of 2 to 4 million cells in about 90% FBS with around 10% DMSO and kept in liquid nitrogen. The Qiagen AllPrep DNA/RNA Mini kit was used for genomic DNA extraction. Material: blood. The V and J genes are TRBV2 and TRBJ2-5; the central 12 bases match TRBD2. The receptor comes from a person aged 45-60 years with breast cancer. Here the CDR3 is given as CASRPLAGGPLEETQYF. The sequence in DNA is TGTGCCAGCAGACCTCTAGCGGGAGGGCCCCTCGAGGAGACCCAGTACTTC. Beyond the CDR3, the reference TRBV2 and TRBJ2-5 genes provide the residues; the full variable domain reads: EPEVTQTPSHQVTQMGQEVILRCVPISNHLYFYWYRQILGQKVEFLVSFYNNEISEKSEIFDDQFSVERPDGSNFTLKIRSTKLEDSAMYFCASRPLAGGPLEETQYFGPGTRLLVL.